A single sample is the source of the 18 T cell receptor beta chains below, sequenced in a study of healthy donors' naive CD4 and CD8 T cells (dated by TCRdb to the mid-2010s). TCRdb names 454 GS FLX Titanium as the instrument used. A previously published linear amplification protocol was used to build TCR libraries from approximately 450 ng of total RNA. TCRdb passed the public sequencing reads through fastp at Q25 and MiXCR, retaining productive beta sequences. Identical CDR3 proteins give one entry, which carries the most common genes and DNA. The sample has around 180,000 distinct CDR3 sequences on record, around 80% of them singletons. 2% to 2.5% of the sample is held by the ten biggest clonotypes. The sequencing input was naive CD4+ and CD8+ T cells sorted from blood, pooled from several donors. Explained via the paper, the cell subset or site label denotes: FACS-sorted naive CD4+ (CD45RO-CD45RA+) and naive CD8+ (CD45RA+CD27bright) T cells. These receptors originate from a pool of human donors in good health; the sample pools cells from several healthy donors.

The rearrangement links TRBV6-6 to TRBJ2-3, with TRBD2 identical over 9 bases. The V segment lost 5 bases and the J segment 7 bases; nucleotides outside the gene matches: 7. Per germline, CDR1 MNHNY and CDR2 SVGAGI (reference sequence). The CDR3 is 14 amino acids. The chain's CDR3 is CASSEGLALNTQYF. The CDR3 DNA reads TGTGCCAGCAGTGAGGGACTAGCTTTAAATACGCAGTATTTT.

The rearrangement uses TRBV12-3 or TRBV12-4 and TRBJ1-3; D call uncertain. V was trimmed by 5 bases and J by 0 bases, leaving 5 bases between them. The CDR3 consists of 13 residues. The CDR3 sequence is CASSQSSGNTIYF. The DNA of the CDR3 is TGTGCCAGCAGTCAGAGCTCTGGAAACACCATATATTTT.

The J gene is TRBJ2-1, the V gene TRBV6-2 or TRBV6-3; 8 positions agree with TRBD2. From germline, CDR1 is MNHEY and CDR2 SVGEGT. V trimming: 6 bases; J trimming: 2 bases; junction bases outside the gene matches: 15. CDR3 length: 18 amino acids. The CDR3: CASSLSSVSGGPYNEQFF. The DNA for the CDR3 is TGTGCCAGCAGCCTCTCCTCGGTCAGCGGGGGTCCCTACAATGAGCAGTTCTTC.

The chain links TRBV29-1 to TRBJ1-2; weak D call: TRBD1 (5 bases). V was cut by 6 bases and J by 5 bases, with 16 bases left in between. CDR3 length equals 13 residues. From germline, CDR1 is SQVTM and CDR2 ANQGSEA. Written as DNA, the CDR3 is TGCAGCGTAGGCGGCTCAGGGACGTATGGCTACACCTTC. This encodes CSVGGSGTYGYTF.

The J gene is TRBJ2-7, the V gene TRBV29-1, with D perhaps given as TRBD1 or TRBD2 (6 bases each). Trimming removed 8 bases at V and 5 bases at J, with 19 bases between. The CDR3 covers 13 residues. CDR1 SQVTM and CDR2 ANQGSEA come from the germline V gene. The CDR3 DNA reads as TGCAGCTCCCGGACGGGGGCAAGCGACGAGCAGTACTTC. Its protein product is CSSRTGASDEQYF.

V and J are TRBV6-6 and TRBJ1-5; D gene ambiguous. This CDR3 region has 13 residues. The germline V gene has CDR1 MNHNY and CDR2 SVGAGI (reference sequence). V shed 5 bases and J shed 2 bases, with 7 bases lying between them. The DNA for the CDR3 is TGTGCCAGCAGTGAGAGGGGCAATCAGCCCCAGCATTTT. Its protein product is CASSERGNQPQHF.

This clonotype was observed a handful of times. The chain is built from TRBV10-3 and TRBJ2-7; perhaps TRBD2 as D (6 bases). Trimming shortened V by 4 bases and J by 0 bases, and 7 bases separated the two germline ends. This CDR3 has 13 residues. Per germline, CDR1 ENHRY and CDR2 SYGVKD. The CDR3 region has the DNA TGTGCCATCAGTGGCGGGGTCTCCTACGAGCAGTACTTC. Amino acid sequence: CAISGGVSYEQYF.

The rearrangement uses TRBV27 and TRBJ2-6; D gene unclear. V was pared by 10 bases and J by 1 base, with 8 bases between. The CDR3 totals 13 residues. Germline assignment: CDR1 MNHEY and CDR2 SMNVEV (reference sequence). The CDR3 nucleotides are TGTGCCACCGGGTATTCTGGGGCCAACGTCCTGACTTTC. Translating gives CATGYSGANVLTF. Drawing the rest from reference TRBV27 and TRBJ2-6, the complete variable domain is EAQVTQNPRYLITVTGKKLTVTCSQNMNHEYMSWYRQDPGLGLRQIYYSMNVEVTDKGDVPEGYKVSRKEKRNFPLILESPSPNQTSLYFCATGYSGANVLTFGAGSRLTVL.

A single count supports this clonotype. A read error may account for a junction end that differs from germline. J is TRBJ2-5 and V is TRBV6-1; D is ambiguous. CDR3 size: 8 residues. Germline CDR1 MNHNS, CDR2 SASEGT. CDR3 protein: CASSDEHF. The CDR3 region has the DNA TGTGCCAGCAGTGATGAACACTTC.

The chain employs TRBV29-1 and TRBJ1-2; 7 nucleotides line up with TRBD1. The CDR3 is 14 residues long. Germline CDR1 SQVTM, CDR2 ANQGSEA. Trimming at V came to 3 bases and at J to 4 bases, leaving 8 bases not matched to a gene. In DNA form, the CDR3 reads TGCAGCGTTGATCGCCCGGGACAGCCCTATGGCTACACCTTC. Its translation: CSVDRPGQPYGYTF.

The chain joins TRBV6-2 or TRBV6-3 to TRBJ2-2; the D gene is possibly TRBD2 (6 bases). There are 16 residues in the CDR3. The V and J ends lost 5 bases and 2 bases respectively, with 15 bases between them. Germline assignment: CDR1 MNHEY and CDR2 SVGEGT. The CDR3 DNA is TGTGCCAGCAGTCCGGGGGTAGCGGTAAACACCGGGGAGCTGTTTTTT. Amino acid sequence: CASSPGVAVNTGELFF.

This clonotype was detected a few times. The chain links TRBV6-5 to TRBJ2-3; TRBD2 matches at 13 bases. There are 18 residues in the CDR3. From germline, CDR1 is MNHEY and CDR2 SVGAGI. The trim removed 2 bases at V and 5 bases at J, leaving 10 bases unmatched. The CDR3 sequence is CASSYPPLAGGGGDTQYF. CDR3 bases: TGTGCCAGCAGTTACCCCCCACTAGCGGGAGGGGGTGGAGATACGCAGTATTTT.

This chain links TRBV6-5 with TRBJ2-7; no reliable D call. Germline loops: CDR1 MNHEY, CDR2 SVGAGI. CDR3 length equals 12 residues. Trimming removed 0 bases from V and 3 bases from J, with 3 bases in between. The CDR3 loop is CASSYSYYEQYF. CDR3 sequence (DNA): TGTGCCAGCAGTTACTCTTACTACGAGCAGTACTTC.

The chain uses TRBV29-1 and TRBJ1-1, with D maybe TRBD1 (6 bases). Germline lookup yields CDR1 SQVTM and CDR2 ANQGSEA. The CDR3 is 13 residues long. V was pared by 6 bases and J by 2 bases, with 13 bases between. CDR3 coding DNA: TGCAGCGTAGTGACAGGAGCAAACACTGAAGCTTTCTTT. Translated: CSVVTGANTEAFF. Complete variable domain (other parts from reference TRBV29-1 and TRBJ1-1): SAVISQKPSRDICQRGTSLTIQCQVDSQVTMMFWYRQQPGQSLTLIATANQGSEATYESGFVIDKFPISRPNLTFSTLTVSNMSPEDSSIYLCSVVTGANTEAFFGQGTRLTVV.

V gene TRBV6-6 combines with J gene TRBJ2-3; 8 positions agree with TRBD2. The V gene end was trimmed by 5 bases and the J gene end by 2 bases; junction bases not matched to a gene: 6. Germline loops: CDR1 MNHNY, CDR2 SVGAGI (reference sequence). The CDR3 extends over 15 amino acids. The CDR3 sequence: CASSSQRGNTDTQYF. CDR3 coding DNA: TGTGCCAGCAGTAGTCAGCGGGGGAACACAGATACGCAGTATTTT.

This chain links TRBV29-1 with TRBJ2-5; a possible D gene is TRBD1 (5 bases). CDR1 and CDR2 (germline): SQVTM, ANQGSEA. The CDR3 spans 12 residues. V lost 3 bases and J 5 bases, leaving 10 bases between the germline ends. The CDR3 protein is CSVDKGAETQYF. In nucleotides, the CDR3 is TGCAGCGTTGACAAAGGGGCCGAGACCCAGTACTTC.

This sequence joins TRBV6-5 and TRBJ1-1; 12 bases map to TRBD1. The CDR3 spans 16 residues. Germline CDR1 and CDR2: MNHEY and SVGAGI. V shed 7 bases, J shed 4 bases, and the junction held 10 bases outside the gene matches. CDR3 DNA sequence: TGTGCCAGCACAACGAGGGACAGGGGGCTTGGCACTGAAGCTTTCTTT. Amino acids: CASTTRDRGLGTEAFF.

This chain's CDR3 is CSVGVGNTEAFF. The CDR3 nucleotides are TGCAGCGTTGGAGTCGGGAACACTGAAGCTTTCTTT. The chain joins TRBV29-1 to TRBJ1-1; D unclear. The ends were cut back, 4 bases at V and 1 base at J, with 7 bases in the middle. The CDR3 spans 12 residues. The germline gives CDR1 SQVTM, CDR2 ANQGSEA.